This TCR beta chain was sequenced during a study of blood T cell repertoires in COVID-19. Those who participated ranged in age from about 18 to 89 years and resided in 20 to 25 US areas. CDR3 length equals 13 residues. The V gene's germline CDR1 is MNHEY and CDR2 SVGAGI. Deletions cut 2 bases from V and 1 base from J, with 6 bases between. Libraries were prepared by immunoSEQ multiplex PCR; TCRdb keeps only in-frame clonotypes and omits some of them. Among 150,000 or so clones listed, approximately 86% were seen once. The TCR originated in a man in his fifties or sixties who had recovered from COVID-19. The sample taken for sequencing was PBMCs or T cells enriched from blood (not recorded which). The chain recombines TRBV6-5 with TRBJ2-7, with a possible D match to TRBD2 (6 bases). The CDR3 sequence is CASSYGTSYEQYF. The CDR3 DNA reads as TGTGCCAGCAGTTACGGGACTTCCTACGAGCAGTACTTC.